A selection of T cell receptor beta chains follows, all from one sample in a study of CD8+ T cells in alopecia areata. Repertoires were generated with immunoSEQ multiplex PCR, while TCRdb's copy carries only in-frame clones and drops some. The repertoire holds about 210,000 clones, with under 60% as singletons. The specimen comprised CD4+ T cells sorted from blood, sampled at week 4, from a patient treated with tofacitinib. Receptors were obtained from a human donor with alopecia areata. CDR3s include the opening cysteine and the closing phenylalanine or tryptophan. The order of the fields is J gene, D gene, clone size, V gene, CDR3 protein, CDR3 DNA. The D gene is left open where the match is weak. A row's size may be missing; if present it is once, few, many or a size class.

J: TRBJ1-1; D: -; size: -; V: TRBV2; CDR3: CASSRTENTEAFF; DNA: TGTGCCAGCAGTCGGACAGAGAACACTGAAGCTTTCTTT
J: TRBJ2-5; D: TRBD1; size: -; V: TRBV29-1; CDR3: CSETGIHDPQETQYF; DNA: TGCAGCGAGACAGGGATACACGATCCTCAAGAGACCCAGTACTTC
J: TRBJ1-1; D: -; size: -; V: TRBV2; CDR3: CASSDGQGGNTEAFF; DNA: TGTGCCAGCAGTGATGGCCAGGGAGGGAACACTGAAGCTTTCTTT
J: TRBJ1-1; D: -; size: -; V: TRBV27; CDR3: CASKRAQGAFF; DNA: TGTGCCAGCAAACGGGCTCAGGGAGCTTTCTTT
J: TRBJ1-2; D: TRBD1; size: -; V: TRBV5-1; CDR3: CASSSTGDYGYTF; DNA: TGCGCCAGCAGCTCTACAGGGGACTATGGCTACACCTTC
J: TRBJ2-1; D: TRBD1; size: -; V: TRBV9; CDR3: CASSPGQGPYNEQFF; DNA: TGTGCCAGCAGCCCTGGACAGGGTCCCTACAATGAGCAGTTCTTC
J: TRBJ2-6; D: -; size: -; V: TRBV29-1; CDR3: CSVVTQGRPGANVLTF; DNA: TGCAGCGTTGTGACACAAGGGCGCCCGGGGGCCAACGTCCTGACTTTC
J: TRBJ2-2; D: TRBD1; size: few; V: TRBV28; CDR3: CASSPRQGFLTGELFF; DNA: TGTGCCAGCAGTCCTCGACAGGGTTTCCTCACCGGGGAGCTGTTTTTT
J: TRBJ1-2; D: TRBD1; size: -; V: TRBV27; CDR3: CASSLSPQGWYGYTF; DNA: TGTGCCAGCAGTCTAAGTCCACAGGGGTGGTATGGCTACACCTTC
J: TRBJ1-2; D: -; size: -; V: TRBV15; CDR3: CATSRDDRPYGYTF; DNA: TGTGCCACCAGCAGAGACGATCGCCCCTATGGCTACACCTTC
J: TRBJ2-1; D: -; size: many; V: TRBV12-5; CDR3: CASGLGRAPNEQFF; DNA: TGTGCTAGTGGTTTGGGCAGGGCGCCCAATGAGCAGTTCTTC
J: TRBJ2-2; D: TRBD1; size: -; V: TRBV15; CDR3: CATSRAPGTGGWTGELFF; DNA: TGTGCCACCAGCAGGGCACCTGGGACAGGGGGCTGGACCGGGGAGCTGTTTTTT
J: TRBJ1-1; D: TRBD1; size: -; V: TRBV5-6; CDR3: CASSRTGRTEAFF; DNA: TGTGCCAGCAGTAGGACAGGGAGGACTGAAGCTTTCTTT
J: TRBJ2-2; D: -; size: once; V: TRBV9; CDR3: CASSPGLPLYTGELFF; DNA: TGTGCCAGCAGCCCGGGACTGCCGCTTTACACCGGGGAGCTGTTTTTT
J: TRBJ2-3; D: TRBD2; size: -; V: TRBV11-1; CDR3: CASSRTSGGAGGDTQYF; DNA: TGTGCCAGCAGCCGGACTAGCGGGGGGGCCGGTGGAGATACGCAGTATTTT
J: TRBJ2-3; D: -; size: once; V: TRBV4-3; CDR3: CASSQAPVIRANTVTDTQYF; DNA: TGCGCCAGCAGCCAAGCCCCTGTTATCCGGGCGAATACCGTCACAGATACGCAGTATTTT
J: TRBJ2-2; D: TRBD1; size: -; V: TRBV7-9; CDR3: CASRGQGYTGELFF; DNA: TGTGCCAGCAGAGGACAGGGATACACCGGGGAGCTGTTTTTT
J: TRBJ2-7; D: -; size: -; V: TRBV29-1; CDR3: CSVEKQGGRNEQYF; DNA: TGCAGCGTCGAAAAACAGGGGGGGAGGAACGAGCAGTACTTC
J: TRBJ2-2; D: TRBD2; size: few; V: TRBV4-2; CDR3: CASSSSRGVTGELFF; DNA: TGTGCCAGCAGCTCCAGTCGGGGGGTCACCGGGGAGCTGTTTTTT
J: TRBJ1-6; D: -; size: few; V: TRBV9; CDR3: CASSVEWGDNSPLHF; DNA: TGTGCCAGCAGCGTCGAGTGGGGCGATAATTCACCCCTCCACTTT
J: TRBJ1-5; D: -; size: -; V: TRBV7-9; CDR3: CASSLAGAQPQHF; DNA: TGTGCCAGCAGCTTAGCCGGTGCTCAGCCCCAGCATTTT
J: TRBJ1-1; D: TRBD1; size: -; V: TRBV5-6; CDR3: CASRMDRGTEAFF; DNA: TGTGCCAGCAGGATGGACAGGGGGACTGAAGCTTTCTTT
J: TRBJ2-7; D: TRBD2; size: few; V: TRBV11-2; CDR3: CASSLIAGQGEQYF; DNA: TGTGCCAGCAGCCTCATAGCGGGGCAAGGCGAGCAGTACTTC
J: TRBJ2-7; D: TRBD1; size: -; V: TRBV11-2; CDR3: CASVLGQGSDEQYF; DNA: TGTGCCAGCGTCTTGGGACAGGGGAGTGACGAGCAGTACTTC
J: TRBJ2-2; D: -; size: few; V: TRBV7-8; CDR3: CASSLALDIGELFF; DNA: TGTGCCAGCAGCTTAGCGCTCGACATAGGGGAGCTGTTTTTT
J: TRBJ2-2; D: -; size: few; V: TRBV5-1; CDR3: CASSLEAANTGELFF; DNA: TGCGCCAGCAGCTTGGAGGCAGCGAACACCGGGGAGCTGTTTTTT
J: TRBJ2-6; D: TRBD1; size: -; V: TRBV13; CDR3: CASSHRGSGANVLTF; DNA: TGTGCCAGCAGCCACAGGGGATCCGGGGCCAACGTCCTGACTTTC
J: TRBJ2-7; D: -; size: -; V: TRBV9; CDR3: CASSVDGTPAGEQYF; DNA: TGTGCCAGCAGCGTAGATGGGACACCGGCCGGAGAGCAGTACTTC
J: TRBJ2-7; D: TRBD1; size: -; V: TRBV5-1; CDR3: CASSLGGQVYEQYF; DNA: TGCGCCAGCAGCTTGGGGGGACAGGTCTACGAGCAGTACTTC
J: TRBJ1-1; D: -; size: -; V: TRBV9; CDR3: CASNPGVLAEAFF; DNA: TGTGCCAGCAACCCAGGGGTTTTGGCTGAAGCTTTCTTT
J: TRBJ2-7; D: TRBD2; size: -; V: TRBV30; CDR3: CAWSVAGGLSLEQYF; DNA: TGTGCCTGGAGTGTAGCGGGGGGGCTGTCTCTCGAGCAGTACTTC
J: TRBJ2-7; D: -; size: -; V: TRBV5-6; CDR3: CASSFDRTYEQYF; DNA: TGTGCCAGCAGCTTTGACAGGACCTACGAGCAGTACTTC
J: TRBJ1-1; D: TRBD1; size: -; V: TRBV29-1; CDR3: CSADGTGAEAFF; DNA: TGCAGCGCAGACGGGACAGGCGCTGAAGCTTTCTTT
J: TRBJ2-7; D: -; size: few; V: TRBV11-2; CDR3: CASSQQSMKAYEQYF; DNA: TGTGCCAGCAGCCAACAGAGCATGAAAGCCTACGAGCAGTACTTC
J: TRBJ2-2; D: -; size: -; V: TRBV18; CDR3: CASSPPGGPTGELFF; DNA: TGTGCCAGCTCACCCCCCGGGGGGCCTACCGGGGAGCTGTTTTTT
J: TRBJ2-6; D: -; size: -; V: TRBV6-1; CDR3: CASSDGSSGANVLTF; DNA: TGTGCCAGCAGTGACGGCAGCTCTGGGGCCAACGTCCTGACTTTC
J: TRBJ2-7; D: TRBD1; size: -; V: TRBV5-1; CDR3: CASSLGRSRGEQYF; DNA: TGCGCCAGCAGCTTGGGCCGCTCCAGGGGGGAGCAGTACTTC
J: TRBJ2-7; D: -; size: few; V: TRBV29-1; CDR3: CSVDLGGYEQYF; DNA: TGCAGCGTTGATCTTGGGGGCTACGAGCAGTACTTC
J: TRBJ1-5; D: TRBD1; size: -; V: TRBV20-1; CDR3: CSAQGGSQHF; DNA: TGCAGTGCTCAGGGGGGATCCCAGCATTTT
J: TRBJ2-5; D: -; size: -; V: TRBV2; CDR3: CASSEEGETQYF; DNA: TGTGCCAGCAGTGAAGAGGGGGAGACCCAGTACTTC
J: TRBJ2-3; D: TRBD2; size: few; V: TRBV7-3; CDR3: CASSPKRLAGDTDTQYF; DNA: TGTGCCAGCAGCCCGAAGCGACTAGCGGGGGACACAGATACGCAGTATTTT
J: TRBJ2-1; D: TRBD1; size: -; V: TRBV6-1; CDR3: CASSGTGRDEQFF; DNA: TGTGCCAGCAGTGGGACAGGGCGGGATGAGCAGTTCTTC
J: TRBJ1-5; D: -; size: -; V: TRBV2; CDR3: CASSEEGIQPLAQHF; DNA: TGTGCCAGCAGTGAAGAGGGCATCCAGCCTCTGGCCCAGCATTTT
J: TRBJ2-1; D: TRBD2; size: -; V: TRBV29-1; CDR3: CSEIGLENNEQFF; DNA: TGCAGCGAGATCGGACTAGAGAACAATGAGCAGTTCTTC
J: TRBJ1-4; D: TRBD1; size: once; V: TRBV30; CDR3: CAGTALGEKLFF; DNA: TGTGCCGGGACAGCTTTAGGTGAAAAACTGTTTTTT
J: TRBJ2-1; D: -; size: -; V: TRBV9; CDR3: CASSVGEGATYNEQFF; DNA: TGTGCCAGCAGCGTAGGTGAAGGGGCTACTTACAATGAGCAGTTCTTC
J: TRBJ2-7; D: -; size: few; V: TRBV28; CDR3: CASSLPGYEQYF; DNA: TGTGCCAGCAGTTTACCCGGTTACGAGCAGTACTTC